These T cell receptor beta chains were read from a single sample in a study of blood T cell repertoires in COVID-19. TCRdb's copy holds only in-frame clones and misses some; the assay was immunoSEQ multiplex PCR. The data hold tens of thousands of clones, with over 70% observed a single time. The sample consisted of peripheral blood. These receptors all stem from a woman aged 45-65 years with active or convalescent COVID-19. CDR3s include the opening cysteine and the closing phenylalanine or tryptophan. The D gene is left open where the match is weak. Clone sizes are given selectively: once, few, many, or a class where the clone is expanded.

v_call	d_call	clone_size	j_call	cdr3_aa	cdr3_nt
TRBV28	.	.	TRBJ1-1	CASSWVFGQGWNTEAFF	TGTGCCAGCAGTTGGGTTTTTGGGCAGGGTTGGAACACTGAAGCTTTCTTT
TRBV7-2	.	.	TRBJ2-1	CASSLVSLNEQFF	TGTGCCAGCAGCTTAGTTTCTCTCAATGAGCAGTTCTTC
TRBV25-1	.	.	TRBJ2-2	CASSEVQGSTGELFF	TGTGCCAGCAGTGAGGTTCAGGGGAGCACCGGGGAGCTGTTTTTT
TRBV28	TRBD2	.	TRBJ2-1	CASRREPRYNEQFF	TGTGCCAGCCGGCGGGAGCCCCGATACAATGAGCAGTTCTTC
TRBV3-1/TRBV3-2	TRBD1	.	TRBJ1-1	CASSPRDRGYNTEAFF	TGTGCCAGCAGCCCTCGGGACAGGGGGTATAACACTGAAGCTTTCTTT
TRBV28	.	few	TRBJ1-5	CASSLAGSNQPQHF	TGTGCCAGCAGTTTGGCGGGAAGCAATCAGCCCCAGCATTTT
TRBV3-1/TRBV3-2	TRBD2	.	TRBJ2-7	CASSQDGVAGGPGEQYF	TGTGCCAGCAGCCAAGATGGGGTAGCGGGAGGACCAGGGGAGCAGTACTTC
TRBV30	.	.	TRBJ1-5	CAWSYSNQPQHF	TGTGCCTGGTCTTACTCGAATCAGCCCCAGCATTTT
TRBV27	.	few	TRBJ1-1	CASRSSQTPGRGYTEAFF	TGTGCCAGCAGGTCCTCACAGACCCCGGGCCGAGGGTACACTGAAGCTTTCTTT
TRBV10-3	.	.	TRBJ2-3	CAIRSGLTTDTQYF	TGTGCCATCAGATCGGGACTTACCACAGATACGCAGTATTTT